Listed here are 4 T cell receptor beta chains from one sample, sequenced in a study of T cell responses to AZD1222 COVID-19 vaccine. The data were produced by immunoSEQ multiplex PCR, yet TCRdb's version contains in-frame clones alone and is incomplete. The table lists 120,000 to 150,000 clones, roughly 90% of them singletons, with around 1.5% in the top ten. Sequencing was performed on peripheral blood, taken 28 days after the second AZD1222 dose. The receptors here all came from an adult who received the AZD1222 COVID-19 vaccine.

The chain carries TRBV7-2 and TRBJ2-2; D gene ambiguous. V lost 5 bases to trimming and J lost 8 bases, with 15 bases between them. The germline CDR1 and CDR2 sequences are SGHTA and FQGNSA. The CDR3 has 14 residues. Here the CDR3 reads CASSPQRISGELFF. The CDR3 DNA reads as TGTGCCAGCAGCCCACAACGGATATCTGGGGAGCTGTTTTTT. The full variable domain, its missing parts supplied by reference TRBV7-2 and TRBJ2-2, is GAGVSQSPSNKVTEKGKDVELRCDPISGHTALYWYRQSLGQGLEFLIYFQGNSAPDKSGLPSDRFSAERTGGSVSTLTIQRTQQEDSAVYLCASSPQRISGELFFGEGSRLTVL.

The V gene is TRBV7-9, the J gene TRBJ1-5; no firm D call. The CDR3 is 19 amino acids. Germline loops: CDR1 SEHNR, CDR2 FQNEAQ (reference sequence). The V and J ends lost 1 base and 2 bases respectively, with 21 bases between them. CDR3 sequence reads: CASSLGLCGRRPGNQPQHF. CDR3 nucleotide sequence: TGTGCCAGCAGCTTAGGGTTGTGTGGTCGGCGGCCGGGCAATCAGCCCCAGCATTTT.

The chain links TRBV24-1 to TRBJ2-3; D not resolved. The CDR3 extends over 13 amino acids. Trimming shortened V by 7 bases and J by 2 bases, and 9 bases separated the two germline ends. Germline V CDR1 and CDR2: KGHDR, SFDVKD. The CDR3 loop reads CATRGENTDTQYF. In DNA form, the CDR3 reads TGTGCCACCAGGGGTGAAAACACAGATACGCAGTATTTT.

V and J are TRBV14 and TRBJ1-4; the match to TRBD1 covers 9 bases. Per germline, CDR1 SGHDN and CDR2 FVKESK. The length of the CDR3 is 16 residues. V trimming: 4 bases; J trimming: 8 bases; junction bases outside the gene matches: 11. The CDR3 nucleotides are TGTGCCAGCAGCCCCGTCTTGGGACAGGGAGAGGAAAAACTGTTTTTT. It specifies CASSPVLGQGEEKLFF.